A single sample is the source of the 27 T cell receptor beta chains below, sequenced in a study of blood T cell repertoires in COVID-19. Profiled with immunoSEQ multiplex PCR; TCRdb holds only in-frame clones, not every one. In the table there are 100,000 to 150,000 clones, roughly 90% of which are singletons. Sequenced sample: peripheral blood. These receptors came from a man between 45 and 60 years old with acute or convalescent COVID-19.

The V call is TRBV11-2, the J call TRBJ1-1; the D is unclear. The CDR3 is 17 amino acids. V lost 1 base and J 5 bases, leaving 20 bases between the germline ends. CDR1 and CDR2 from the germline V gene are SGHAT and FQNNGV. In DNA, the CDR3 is TGTGCCAGCAGCTTAGGAGGCGGGAGGCCCCGAGGAACTGAAGCTTTCTTT. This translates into CASSLGGGRPRGTEAFF.

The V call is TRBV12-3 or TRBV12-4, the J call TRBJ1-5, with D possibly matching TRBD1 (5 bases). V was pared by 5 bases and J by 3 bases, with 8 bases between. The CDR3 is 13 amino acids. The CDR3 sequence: CASSGGTNQPQHF. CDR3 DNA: TGTGCCAGCAGTGGAGGGACCAATCAGCCCCAGCATTTT.

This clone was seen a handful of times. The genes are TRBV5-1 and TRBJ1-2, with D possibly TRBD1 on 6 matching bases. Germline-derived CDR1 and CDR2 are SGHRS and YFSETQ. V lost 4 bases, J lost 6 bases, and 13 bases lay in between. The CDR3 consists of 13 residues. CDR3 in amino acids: CASSRGQPDGYTF. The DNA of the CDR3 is TGCGCCAGCAGCCGCGGACAGCCAGATGGCTACACCTTC.

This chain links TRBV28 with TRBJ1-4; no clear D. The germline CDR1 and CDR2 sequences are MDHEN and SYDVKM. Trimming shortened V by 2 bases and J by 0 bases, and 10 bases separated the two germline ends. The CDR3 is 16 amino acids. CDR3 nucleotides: TGTGCCAGCAGTTTAAGCACCAACCCAACTAATGAAAAACTGTTTTTT. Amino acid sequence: CASSLSTNPTNEKLFF.

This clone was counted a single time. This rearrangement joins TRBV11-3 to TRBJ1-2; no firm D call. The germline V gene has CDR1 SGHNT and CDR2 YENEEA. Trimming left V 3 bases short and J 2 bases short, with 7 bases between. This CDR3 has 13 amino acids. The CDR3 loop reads CASSFRGNYGYTF. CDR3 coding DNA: TGTGCCAGCAGCTTTAGAGGGAACTATGGCTACACCTTC.

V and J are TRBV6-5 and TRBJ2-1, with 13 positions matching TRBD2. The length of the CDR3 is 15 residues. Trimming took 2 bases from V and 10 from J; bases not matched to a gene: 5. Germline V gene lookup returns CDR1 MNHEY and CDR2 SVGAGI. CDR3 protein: CASSYEGLAGREQFF. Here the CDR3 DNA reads TGTGCCAGCAGTTACGAGGGACTAGCGGGACGCGAGCAGTTCTTC.

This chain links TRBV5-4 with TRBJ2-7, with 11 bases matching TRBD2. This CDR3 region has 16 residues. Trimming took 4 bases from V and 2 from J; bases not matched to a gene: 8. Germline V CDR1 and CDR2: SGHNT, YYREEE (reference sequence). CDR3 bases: TGTGCCAGCAGCGCGGGGACTAGCGGCGACACCTACGAGCAGTACTTC. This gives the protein CASSAGTSGDTYEQYF.

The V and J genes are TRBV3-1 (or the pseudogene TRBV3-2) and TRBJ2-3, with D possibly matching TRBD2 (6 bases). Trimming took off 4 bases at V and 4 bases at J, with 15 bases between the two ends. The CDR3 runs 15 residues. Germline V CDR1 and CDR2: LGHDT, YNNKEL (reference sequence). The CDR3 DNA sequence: TGTGCCAGCAGCCTAGCGGTGGTAGCAGCAGATACGCAGTATTTT. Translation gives CASSLAVVAADTQYF.

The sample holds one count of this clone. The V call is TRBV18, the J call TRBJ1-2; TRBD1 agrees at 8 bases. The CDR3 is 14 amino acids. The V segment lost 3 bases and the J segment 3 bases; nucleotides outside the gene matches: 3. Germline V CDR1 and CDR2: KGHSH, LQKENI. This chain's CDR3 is CASSPDRVDYGYTF. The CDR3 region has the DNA TGTGCCAGCTCACCGGACAGGGTGGACTATGGCTACACCTTC.

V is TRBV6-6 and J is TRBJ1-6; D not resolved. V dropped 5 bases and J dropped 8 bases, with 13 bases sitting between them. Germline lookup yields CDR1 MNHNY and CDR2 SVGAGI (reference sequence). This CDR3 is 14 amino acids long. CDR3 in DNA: TGTGCCAGCAGTCCGTCGAAACCGGATTCACCCCTCCACTTT. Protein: CASSPSKPDSPLHF.

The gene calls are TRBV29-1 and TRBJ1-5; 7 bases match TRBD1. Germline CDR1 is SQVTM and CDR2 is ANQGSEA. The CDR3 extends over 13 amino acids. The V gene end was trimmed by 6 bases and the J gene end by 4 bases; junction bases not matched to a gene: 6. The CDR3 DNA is TGCAGCGTAAACCAGGGGGGTAATCAGCCCCAGCATTTT. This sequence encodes CSVNQGGNQPQHF.

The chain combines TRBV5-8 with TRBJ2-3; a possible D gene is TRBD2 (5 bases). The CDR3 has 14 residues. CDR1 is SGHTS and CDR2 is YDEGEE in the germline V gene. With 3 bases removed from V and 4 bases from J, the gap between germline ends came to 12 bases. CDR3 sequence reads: CASSYQAESDTQYF. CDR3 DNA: TGTGCCAGCAGCTACCAAGCGGAGTCAGATACGCAGTATTTT. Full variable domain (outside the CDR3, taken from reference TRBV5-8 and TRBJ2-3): EAGVTQSPTHLIKTRGQQATLRCSPISGHTSVYWYQQALGLGLQFLLWYDEGEERNRGNFPPRFSGRQFPNYSSELNVNALELEDSALYLCASSYQAESDTQYFGPGTRLTVL.

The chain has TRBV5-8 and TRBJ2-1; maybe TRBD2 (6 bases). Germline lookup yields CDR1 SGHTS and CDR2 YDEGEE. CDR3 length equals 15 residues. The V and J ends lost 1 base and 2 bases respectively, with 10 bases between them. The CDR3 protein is CASSLWRGAYNEQFF. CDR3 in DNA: TGTGCCAGCAGCTTGTGGAGGGGAGCCTACAATGAGCAGTTCTTC.

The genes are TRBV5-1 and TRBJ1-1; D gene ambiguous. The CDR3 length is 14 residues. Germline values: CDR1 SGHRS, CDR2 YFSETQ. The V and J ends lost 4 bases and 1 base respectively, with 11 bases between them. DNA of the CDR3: TGCGCCAGCAGCCCGTACGCAGGGAACACTGAAGCTTTCTTT. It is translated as CASSPYAGNTEAFF.

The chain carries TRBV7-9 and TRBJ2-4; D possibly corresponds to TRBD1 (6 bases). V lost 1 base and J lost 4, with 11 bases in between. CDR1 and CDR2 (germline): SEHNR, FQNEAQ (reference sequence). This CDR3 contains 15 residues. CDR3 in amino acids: CASSLGVGGKNIQYF. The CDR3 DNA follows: TGTGCCAGCAGCTTAGGCGTAGGGGGAAAAAACATTCAGTACTTC. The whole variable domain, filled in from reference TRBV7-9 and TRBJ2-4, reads DTGVSQNPRHKITKRGQNVTFRCDPISEHNRLYWYRQTLGQGPEFLTYFQNEAQLEKSRLLSDRFSAERPKGSFSTLEIQRTEQGDSAMYLCASSLGVGGKNIQYFGAGTRLSVL.

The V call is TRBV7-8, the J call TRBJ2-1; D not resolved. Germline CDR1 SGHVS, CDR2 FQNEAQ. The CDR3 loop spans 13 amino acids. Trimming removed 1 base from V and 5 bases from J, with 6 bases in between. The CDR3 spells CASSLGLNNEQFF. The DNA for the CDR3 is TGTGCCAGCAGCTTAGGCCTAAACAATGAGCAGTTCTTC.

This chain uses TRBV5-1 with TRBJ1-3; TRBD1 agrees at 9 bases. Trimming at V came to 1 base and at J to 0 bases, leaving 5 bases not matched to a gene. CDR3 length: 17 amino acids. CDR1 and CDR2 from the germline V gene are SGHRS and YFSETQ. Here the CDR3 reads CASSLRDRATSGNTIYF. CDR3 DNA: TGCGCCAGCAGCTTGAGGGACAGGGCCACCTCTGGAAACACCATATATTTT. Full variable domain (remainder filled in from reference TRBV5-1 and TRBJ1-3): KAGVTQTPRYLIKTRGQQVTLSCSPISGHRSVSWYQQTPGQGLQFLFEYFSETQRNKGNFPGRFSGRQFSNSRSEMNVSTLELGDSALYLCASSLRDRATSGNTIYFGEGSWLTVV.

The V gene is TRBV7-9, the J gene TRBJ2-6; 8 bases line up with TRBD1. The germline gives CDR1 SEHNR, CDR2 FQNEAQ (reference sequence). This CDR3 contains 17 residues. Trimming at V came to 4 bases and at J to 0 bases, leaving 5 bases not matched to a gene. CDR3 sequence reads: CASSSDRVDSGANVLTF. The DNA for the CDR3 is TGTGCCAGCAGCTCGGACAGGGTCGACTCTGGGGCCAACGTCCTGACTTTC.

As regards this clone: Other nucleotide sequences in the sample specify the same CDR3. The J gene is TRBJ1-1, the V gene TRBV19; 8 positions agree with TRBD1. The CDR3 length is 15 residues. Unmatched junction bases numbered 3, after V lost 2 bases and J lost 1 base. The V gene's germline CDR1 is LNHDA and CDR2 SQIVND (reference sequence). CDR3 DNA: TGTGCCAGTAGTATACGAGGACAGGGGAACACTGAAGCTTTCTTT. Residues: CASSIRGQGNTEAFF.

The CDR3, as DNA: TGTGCCAGCAGCGCCAGGGGAGACTATGGCTACACCTTC. Protein product: CASSARGDYGYTF. The gene calls are TRBV7-2 and TRBJ1-2; D perhaps matches TRBD1 (6 bases). Germline CDR1 and CDR2: SGHTA and FQGNSA. The germline V and J ends were trimmed by 5 bases and 3 bases, with 10 bases remaining between them. This CDR3 comprises 13 residues.

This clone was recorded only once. As DNA, the CDR3 is TGTGCCAGCAGCAAAAAACTGGAGCAGGGGAAAGCCAAAAACATTCAGTACTTC. It yields the protein CASSKKLEQGKAKNIQYF. This chain joins TRBV21-1 and TRBJ2-4; the D call TRBD1 from the table was never checked on the DNA. TRBV21-1 is tagged as a pseudogene. The CDR3 length is 18 residues.

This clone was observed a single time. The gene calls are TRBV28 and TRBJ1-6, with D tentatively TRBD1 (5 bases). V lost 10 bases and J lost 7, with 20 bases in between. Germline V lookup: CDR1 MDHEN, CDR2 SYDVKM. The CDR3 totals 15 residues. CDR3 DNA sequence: TGTGCCACCCAGCCCCGACAGCTGGGGAATTCACCCCTCCACTTT. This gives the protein CATQPRQLGNSPLHF.

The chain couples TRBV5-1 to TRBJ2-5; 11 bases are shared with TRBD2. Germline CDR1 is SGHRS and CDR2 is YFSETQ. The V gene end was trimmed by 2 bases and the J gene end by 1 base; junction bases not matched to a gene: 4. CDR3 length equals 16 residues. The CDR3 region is CASSFGTSGVQETQYF. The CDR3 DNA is TGCGCCAGCAGCTTCGGGACTAGCGGAGTCCAAGAGACCCAGTACTTC.

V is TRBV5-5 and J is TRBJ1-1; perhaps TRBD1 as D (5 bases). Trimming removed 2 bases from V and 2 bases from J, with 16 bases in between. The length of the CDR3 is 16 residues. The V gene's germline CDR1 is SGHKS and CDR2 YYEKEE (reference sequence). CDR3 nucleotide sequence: TGTGCCAGCAGCTTACAGACAGCCCCGTTTAACACTGAAGCTTTCTTT. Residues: CASSLQTAPFNTEAFF.

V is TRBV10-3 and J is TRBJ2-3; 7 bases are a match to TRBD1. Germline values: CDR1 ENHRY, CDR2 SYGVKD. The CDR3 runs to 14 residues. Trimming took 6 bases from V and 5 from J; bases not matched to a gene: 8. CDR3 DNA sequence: TGTGCCATCAGGAGTGACAGGGCCGAAGATACGCAGTATTTT. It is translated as CAIRSDRAEDTQYF.

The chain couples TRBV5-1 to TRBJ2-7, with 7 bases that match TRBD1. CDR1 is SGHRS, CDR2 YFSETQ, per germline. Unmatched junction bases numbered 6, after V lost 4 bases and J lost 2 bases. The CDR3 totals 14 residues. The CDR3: CASSPFDRAYEQYF. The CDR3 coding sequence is TGCGCCAGCAGCCCCTTCGACAGGGCCTACGAGCAGTACTTC. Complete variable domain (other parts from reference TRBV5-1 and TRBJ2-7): KAGVTQTPRYLIKTRGQQVTLSCSPISGHRSVSWYQQTPGQGLQFLFEYFSETQRNKGNFPGRFSGRQFSNSRSEMNVSTLELGDSALYLCASSPFDRAYEQYFGPGTRLTVT.

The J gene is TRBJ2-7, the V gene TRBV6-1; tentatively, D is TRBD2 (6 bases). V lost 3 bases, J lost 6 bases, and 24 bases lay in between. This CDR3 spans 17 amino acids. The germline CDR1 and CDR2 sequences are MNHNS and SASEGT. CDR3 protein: CASSDLLRGKRPFEQYF. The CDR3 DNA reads TGTGCCAGCAGTGACCTCCTCCGGGGGAAGAGGCCCTTCGAGCAGTACTTC.